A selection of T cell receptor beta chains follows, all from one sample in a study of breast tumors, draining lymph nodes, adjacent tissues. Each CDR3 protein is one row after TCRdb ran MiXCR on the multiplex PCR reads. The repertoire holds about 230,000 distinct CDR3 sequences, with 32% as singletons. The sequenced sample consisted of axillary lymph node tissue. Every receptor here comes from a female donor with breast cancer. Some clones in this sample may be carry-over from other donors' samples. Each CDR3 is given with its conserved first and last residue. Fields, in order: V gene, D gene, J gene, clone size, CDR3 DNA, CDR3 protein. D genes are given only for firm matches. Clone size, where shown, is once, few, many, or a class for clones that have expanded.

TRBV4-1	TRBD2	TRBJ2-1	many	TGCGCCAGCAGCTTCCGCGGGGGCCCCGGGAGGGCGTCCTACAATGAGCAGTTCTTC	CASSFRGGPGRASYNEQFF
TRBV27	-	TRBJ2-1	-	TGTGCCAGCAGTTTTGGCAGACTTTACTCCTACAATGAGCAGTTCTTC	CASSFGRLYSYNEQFF
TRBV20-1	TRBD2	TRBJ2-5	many	TGCAGTGCTCACTTTATAGCGGGAGGGCAAGAGACCCAGTACTTC	CSAHFIAGGQETQYF
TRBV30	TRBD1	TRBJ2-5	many	TGTGCCTGGAGTGGACAGGGGCTGAGTGAGACCCAGTACTTC	CAWSGQGLSETQYF
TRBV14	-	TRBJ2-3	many	TGTGCCAGCAGCCAGACAGATTCCACGCAGTATTTT	CASSQTDSTQYF
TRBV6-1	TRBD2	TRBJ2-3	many	TGTGCCAGCAGTGTCGGGACTAGCGGGAGGGGAGGCACAGATACGCAGTATTTT	CASSVGTSGRGGTDTQYF
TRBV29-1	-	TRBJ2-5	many	TGCAGCGTTGTAGGGTGGACGGGGGAGACCCAGTACTTC	CSVVGWTGETQYF
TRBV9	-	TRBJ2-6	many	TGTGCCAGCAGCGTCGACAGGCTATGGGAAGGGGCCAACGTCCTGACTTTC	CASSVDRLWEGANVLTF
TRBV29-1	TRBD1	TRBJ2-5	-	TGCAGCGTTGAAGACCGGGACAGGGGGCTCAACCAGTACTTC	CSVEDRDRGLNQYF
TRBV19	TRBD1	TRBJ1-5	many	TGTGCCAGTAGTATGGCGACAGGGGGCTTGGGTCAGCCCCAGCATTTT	CASSMATGGLGQPQHF
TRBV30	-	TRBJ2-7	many	TGTGCCTGCAGGACTGGCCCGTACGAGCAGTACTTC	CACRTGPYEQYF
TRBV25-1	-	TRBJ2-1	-	TGTGCCAGCAAAGCCTACAATGAGCAGTTCTTC	CASKAYNEQFF
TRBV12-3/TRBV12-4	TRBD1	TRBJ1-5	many	TGTGCCAGCAGGGGGACAGGGAATCAGCCCCAGCATTTT	CASRGTGNQPQHF
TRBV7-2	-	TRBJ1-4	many	TGTGCCAGCAGCTTAGGTTCTGGTGGGGGCTATGAAAAACTGTTTTTT	CASSLGSGGGYEKLFF
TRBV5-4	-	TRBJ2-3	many	TGTGCCAGCAGCTTTGTACCTAGCACAGATACGCAGTATTTT	CASSFVPSTDTQYF
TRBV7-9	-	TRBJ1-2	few	TGTGCCAGCAGCTTAGGGGAAGGGTGGGCCTATGGCTACACCTTC	CASSLGEGWAYGYTF
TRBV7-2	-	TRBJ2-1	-	TGTGCCAGCAGCTTAGGACCATGGGGGCAGTTCTTC	CASSLGPWGQFF
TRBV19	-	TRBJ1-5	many	TGTGCCAGTAGTACCTCAAGGAATCAGCCCCAGCATTTT	CASSTSRNQPQHF
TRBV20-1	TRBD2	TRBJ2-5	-	TGCAGTGCTAAAGCGGGAGGGCAAGAGACCCAGTACTTC	CSAKAGGQETQYF
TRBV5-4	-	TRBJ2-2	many	TGTGCCAGCGGGGCTGGGGTCGGCACCGGGGAGCTGTTTTTT	CASGAGVGTGELFF
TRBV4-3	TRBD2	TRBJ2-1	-	TGCGCCAGCAGCCAAGGATCCGGGACTAGCGGTTGCAATGAGCAGTTCTTC	CASSQGSGTSGCNEQFF
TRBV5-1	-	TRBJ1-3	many	TGCGCCAGCAGGAGGGAGTCTGGAAACACCATATATTTT	CASRRESGNTIYF
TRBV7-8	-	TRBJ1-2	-	TGTGCCAGCAGCTTAGCGGGAACAGGGATCTATGGCTACACCTTC	CASSLAGTGIYGYTF
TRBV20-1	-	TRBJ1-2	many	TGCAGTGCTGCCGCCAGGCCTACTAACTATGGCTACACCTTC	CSAAARPTNYGYTF
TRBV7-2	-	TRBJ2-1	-	TGTGCCAGCAGCTTACTAGCGAACAATGAGCAGTTCTTC	CASSLLANNEQFF
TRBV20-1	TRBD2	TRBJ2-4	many	TGCAGTGCTAGGATACTAGCGGGAGGGGATCTAGCCAAAAACATTCAGTACTTC	CSARILAGGDLAKNIQYF
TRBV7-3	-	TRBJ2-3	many	TGTGCCAGCAGCGAAAAGGACGTACGCACAGATACGCAGTATTTT	CASSEKDVRTDTQYF
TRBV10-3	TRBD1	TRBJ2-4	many	TGTGCCATCAGTGACACAGGGGATCTAGCCAAAAACATTCAGTACTTC	CAISDTGDLAKNIQYF
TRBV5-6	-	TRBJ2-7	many	TGTGCCAGCAGTCCGAACCCAAACTACGAGCAGTACTTC	CASSPNPNYEQYF
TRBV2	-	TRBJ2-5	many	TGTGCCAGCAGCCCATGGGTAGAAGAGACCCAGTACTTC	CASSPWVEETQYF
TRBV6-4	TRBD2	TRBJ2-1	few	TGTGCCAGCATGCGCGGGAGTAGCAATGAGCAGTTCTTC	CASMRGSSNEQFF
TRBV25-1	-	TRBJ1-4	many	TGTGCCAGCAGTGAAACTTTACAGCTAGGGGAAAAACTGTTTTTT	CASSETLQLGEKLFF
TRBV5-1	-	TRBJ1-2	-	TGCGCCAGCAGCCGAACAGGGATATCGGAGGGCTACACCTTC	CASSRTGISEGYTF
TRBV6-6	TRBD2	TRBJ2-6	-	TGTGCCAGCAGGTTAGCGGGAGTGCCTGGGGCCAACGTCCTGACTTTC	CASRLAGVPGANVLTF
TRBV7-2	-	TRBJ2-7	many	TGTGCCAGCAGGCGTGGAGGGAGCTCCTACGAGCAGTACTTC	CASRRGGSSYEQYF
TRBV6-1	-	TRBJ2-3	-	TGTGCCAGCAGTGCTACCACAGATACGCAGTATTTT	CASSATTDTQYF
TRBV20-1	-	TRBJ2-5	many	TGCAGTGCTGGGTGGGAGACCCAGTACTTC	CSAGWETQYF
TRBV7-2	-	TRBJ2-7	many	TGTGCCAGCAGCCCCCCGGGGGTTGCAAAGCAGTACTTC	CASSPPGVAKQYF
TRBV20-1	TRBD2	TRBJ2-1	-	TGCAGTGCTAGAGTCCCGACTAGCAGAGGGCCCACAGATACGCAGTTCTTC	CSARVPTSRGPTDTQFF
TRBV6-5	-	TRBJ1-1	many	TGTGCCAGCAGTTACCAGAGGGGTAAGGTAGCTTTCTTT	CASSYQRGKVAFF
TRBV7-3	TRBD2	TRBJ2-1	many	TGTGCCAGCAGCCGAATGGGGACTAGCGGGATCAATGAGCAGTTCTTC	CASSRMGTSGINEQFF
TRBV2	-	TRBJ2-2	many	TGTGCCAGCAGTGAGGGGTACACCGGGGAGCTGTTTTTT	CASSEGYTGELFF
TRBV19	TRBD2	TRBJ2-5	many	TGTGCCAGTAGTACCCTAGCGGGAGATGGTTCCGAGACCCAGTACTTC	CASSTLAGDGSETQYF
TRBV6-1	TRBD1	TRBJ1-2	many	TGTGCCAGCAGTGTCCCCGGGACAGCCTATGGCTACACCTTC	CASSVPGTAYGYTF
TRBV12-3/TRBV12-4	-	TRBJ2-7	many	TGTGCCAGCAGTTTAGAGGGGGGAGTGGTGCTTGGAGAGCAGTACTTC	CASSLEGGVVLGEQYF
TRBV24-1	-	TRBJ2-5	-	TGTGCCACCAGGGGGCTAGCTGGAGAGACCCAGTACTTC	CATRGLAGETQYF
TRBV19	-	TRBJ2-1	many	TGTGCCAGTAGTCCTTCTGGGGGGAATGGCGATGAGCAGTTCTTC	CASSPSGGNGDEQFF
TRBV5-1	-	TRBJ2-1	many	TGCGCCAGCAGCTTCGACCCTATATACAATGAGCAGTTCTTC	CASSFDPIYNEQFF
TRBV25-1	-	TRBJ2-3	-	TGTGCTAGCCGTGGGGCTAGTGGCGCAGATACGCAGTATTTT	CASRGASGADTQYF
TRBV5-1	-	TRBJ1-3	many	TGCGCCAGCAGCTTGATAGGGCCCTCTGGAAACACCATATATTTT	CASSLIGPSGNTIYF